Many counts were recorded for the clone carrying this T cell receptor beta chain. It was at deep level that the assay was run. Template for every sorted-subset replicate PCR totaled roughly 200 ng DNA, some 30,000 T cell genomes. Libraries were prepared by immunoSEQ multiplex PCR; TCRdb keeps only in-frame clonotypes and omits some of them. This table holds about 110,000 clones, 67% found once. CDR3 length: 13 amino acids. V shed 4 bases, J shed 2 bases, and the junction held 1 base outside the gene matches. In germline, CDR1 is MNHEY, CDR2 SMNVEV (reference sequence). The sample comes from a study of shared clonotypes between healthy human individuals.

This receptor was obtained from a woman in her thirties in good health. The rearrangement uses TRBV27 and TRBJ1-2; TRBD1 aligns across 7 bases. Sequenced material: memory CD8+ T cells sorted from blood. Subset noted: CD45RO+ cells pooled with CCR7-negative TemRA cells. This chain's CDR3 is CASSSGQNYGYTF. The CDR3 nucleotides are TGTGCCAGCAGTTCGGGACAGAACTATGGCTACACCTTC.